The 24 T cell receptor beta chains in this list originate from one sample, sequenced in a study of T-cell memory formation after mild COVID-19. TCRdb reprocessed the 5' RACE reads with MiXCR, giving one entry per CDR3 protein. Among 150,000 or so distinct CDR3 sequences listed, less than 25% were seen once. The specimen was PBMCs or a T cell subset sorted from them (not recorded which). All receptors derive from an adult woman who had mild COVID-19 (a few samples of this study predate the infection). Cell type and time point are not known.

The chain recombines TRBV6-5 with TRBJ2-3; perhaps TRBD2 as D (5 bases). CDR3 length: 11 amino acids. The germline V gene has CDR1 MNHEY and CDR2 SVGAGI. Trimming removed 7 bases at V and 4 bases at J, with 6 bases between. The CDR3 sequence is CASMEADTQYF. The DNA for the CDR3 is TGTGCCAGCATGGAGGCAGATACGCAGTATTTT.

The rearrangement uses TRBV12-3 or TRBV12-4 and TRBJ1-2, with 7 bases lining up with TRBD1. This CDR3 has 15 amino acids. V was clipped by 3 bases and J by 8 bases; unmatched bases: 12. The chain's CDR3 is CASSFSPTGLKGYTF. Written as DNA, the CDR3 is TGTGCCAGCAGTTTTAGTCCGACAGGGCTAAAAGGCTACACCTTC.

This sequence joins TRBV4-3 and TRBJ2-7, with TRBD1 as a possible D gene (5 bases). The V and J ends lost 3 bases and 7 bases respectively, with 13 bases between them. The CDR3 has 13 amino acids. Germline V gene data show CDR1 as LGHNA and CDR2 as YSLEER. CDR3 region: CASSHTTALEQYF. CDR3 in DNA: TGCGCCAGCAGCCACACGACAGCCTTGGAGCAGTACTTC.

This clonotype appeared a few times. The chain couples TRBV13 to TRBJ1-4; 7 nucleotides line up with TRBD1. The trim removed 5 bases at V and 4 bases at J, leaving 10 bases unmatched. This CDR3 is 16 amino acids long. Germline values: CDR1 PRHDT, CDR2 FYEKMQ (reference sequence). CDR3 bases: TGTGCCAGCAGCCCCGGGACAGCGCCTTTTAATGAAAAACTGTTTTTT. Translating it yields CASSPGTAPFNEKLFF.

The chain's CDR3 is CASSQASDIYGNTIYF. The CDR3 nucleotides are TGTGCCAGCAGCCAAGCTTCGGACATTTATGGAAACACCATATATTTT. The genes are TRBV4-2 and TRBJ1-3; possible D gene TRBD1, 5 bases. Looked up from germline, CDR1 is LGHNA and CDR2 is YNFKEQ. The CDR3 is made up of 16 amino acids. V was trimmed by 1 base and J by 3 bases, leaving 13 bases between them.

This clonotype was observed a handful of times. The chain has TRBV7-9 and TRBJ2-1; D gene uncertain. CDR3 length: 12 amino acids. Trimming pared 5 bases from V and 9 bases from J, leaving 11 bases between. Per the germline V gene, CDR1 is SEHNR and CDR2 is FQNEAQ (reference sequence). The CDR3 protein is CASSPAVGEQFF. DNA of the CDR3: TGTGCCAGCAGCCCCGCAGTAGGTGAGCAGTTCTTC.

The chain employs TRBV12-3 or TRBV12-4 and TRBJ2-7, with a possible D match to TRBD2 (7 bases). Trimming took off 5 bases at V and 7 bases at J, with 15 bases between the two ends. This CDR3 region has 13 residues. The CDR3 here is CASSTGGRGEQYF. CDR3 in DNA: TGTGCCAGCAGTACCGGAGGGAGGGGGGAGCAGTACTTC.

There are a few counts of this clonotype. The chain has TRBV7-6 and TRBJ2-1; 7 bases match TRBD1. The V gene's germline CDR1 is SGHVS and CDR2 FNYEAQ. Unmatched junction bases numbered 5, after V lost 5 bases and J lost 1 base. The CDR3 runs 15 residues. The CDR3 loop reads CASSHRDSSYNEQFF. CDR3 in DNA: TGTGCCAGCAGCCACCGGGACAGTTCCTACAATGAGCAGTTCTTC.

This clonotype has more than one count but fewer than ten. V is TRBV30 and J is TRBJ2-7; 8 nucleotides agree with TRBD2. This CDR3 contains 16 residues. CDR1 and CDR2 (germline): GTSNPN, SVGIG (reference sequence). The trim removed 0 bases at V and 5 bases at J, leaving 12 bases unmatched. The CDR3 region has the DNA TGTGCCTGGAGTGTCAGTGTGGGACTAGAGTTCCACGAGCAGTACTTC. It encodes CAWSVSVGLEFHEQYF.

This rearrangement joins TRBV4-1 to TRBJ1-2; 10 bases are shared with TRBD1. The germline CDR1 and CDR2 sequences are MGHRA and YSYEKL. The trim removed 4 bases at V and 6 bases at J, leaving 8 bases unmatched. This CDR3 region has 15 residues. The CDR3 sequence: CASSPTGQGLNGYTF. CDR3 DNA: TGCGCCAGCAGCCCCACGGGACAGGGGCTGAATGGCTACACCTTC.

This clonotype was observed a handful of times. The chain has TRBV4-1 and TRBJ2-1, with TRBD2 matching 7 bases. CDR1 and CDR2 from the germline V gene are MGHRA and YSYEKL. The CDR3 extends over 14 amino acids. Trimming cost V 1 base and J 8 bases; bases outside gene matches: 5. CDR3 residues: CASSQVPAGDEQFF. For the CDR3, the DNA is TGCGCCAGCAGCCAAGTCCCGGCGGGAGATGAGCAGTTCTTC.

Here the CDR3 reads CASSQDRREDTQYF. CDR3 DNA sequence: TGTGCCAGCAGTCAGGACCGCCGTGAAGATACGCAGTATTTT. The V and J genes are TRBV5-6 and TRBJ2-3; D gene unclear. The CDR3 extends over 14 amino acids. Trimming pared 5 bases from V and 5 bases from J, leaving 15 bases between. Per germline, CDR1 SGHDT and CDR2 YYEEEE. The full variable domain, completed using reference TRBV5-6 and TRBJ2-3, is DAGVTQSPTHLIKTRGQQVTLRCSPKSGHDTVSWYQQALGQGPQFIFQYYEEEERQRGNFPDRFSGHQFPNYSSELNVNALLLGDSALYLCASSQDRREDTQYFGPGTRLTVL.

The CDR3 region is CASSEGPLVTEKLFF. In nucleotides, the CDR3 is TGTGCCAGCAGTGAAGGCCCCCTGGTGACTGAAAAACTGTTTTTT. The V and J genes are TRBV6-1 and TRBJ1-4; D gene unclear. Between the trimmed V and J ends, which lost 1 base and 7 bases, there was a span of 13 bases. In germline, CDR1 is MNHNS, CDR2 SASEGT. The CDR3 runs to 15 residues.

This clonotype was recorded a few times. The V and J genes are TRBV12-3 or TRBV12-4 and TRBJ2-1; 10 positions agree with TRBD2. With 11 bases clipped from V and 5 bases from J, the junction kept 6 bases outside the gene matches. This CDR3 has 13 amino acids. The CDR3 sequence: CALGLAGDNEQFF. As DNA, the CDR3 is TGTGCCCTGGGCCTAGCGGGAGACAATGAGCAGTTCTTC.

The rearrangement joins TRBV5-4 to TRBJ2-5, with D perhaps matching TRBD1 or TRBD2 (5 bases each). Per germline, CDR1 SGHNT and CDR2 YYREEE (reference sequence). This CDR3 is 12 amino acids long. V lost 6 bases, J lost 11 bases, and 17 bases lay in between. The CDR3 loop reads CASKVFEGRQYF. In DNA form, the CDR3 reads TGTGCCAGCAAGGTCTTTGAGGGACGGCAGTACTTC.

This clonotype came up a few times. J is TRBJ2-2 and V is TRBV7-9; no clear D gene. CDR3 length: 13 amino acids. Germline-derived CDR1 and CDR2 are SEHNR and FQNEAQ (reference sequence). V shed 1 base and J shed 10 bases, with 10 bases lying between them. The CDR3: CASSLGGPKELFF. CDR3 DNA: TGTGCCAGCAGCTTAGGAGGCCCTAAGGAGCTGTTTTTT.

V usage is TRBV12-3 or TRBV12-4 and J usage is TRBJ1-1; D gene uncertain. Trimming left V 3 bases short and J 3 bases short, with 8 bases between. The CDR3 totals 13 residues. The CDR3 protein is CASSFNADTEAFF. CDR3 in DNA: TGTGCCAGCAGTTTTAACGCCGACACTGAAGCTTTCTTT.

The gene calls are TRBV29-1 and TRBJ2-7, with 11 bases identical to TRBD1. Germline trimming cut 1 base from V and 9 bases from J; bases unmatched to any gene: 5. CDR1 is SQVTM, CDR2 ANQGSEA, per germline. The CDR3 spans 13 residues. Written as DNA, the CDR3 is TGCAGCGTTGAAGTTGGACAGGGGGCCGGGCAGTACTTC. It encodes CSVEVGQGAGQYF.

The gene calls are TRBV9 and TRBJ2-7; TRBD2 matches at 13 bases. The V gene's germline CDR1 is SGDLS and CDR2 YYNGEE. V lost 0 bases to trimming and J lost 4 bases; unmatched junction nucleotides: 1. The length of the CDR3 is 15 residues. The CDR3 loop is CASSVGGLAGYEQYF. CDR3 coding DNA: TGTGCCAGCAGCGTAGGGGGACTAGCGGGGTACGAGCAGTACTTC.

This clonotype was counted ten times or more. The chain is built from TRBV20-1 and TRBJ2-1; TRBD2 matches at 9 bases. Germline CDR1 DFQATT, CDR2 SNEGSKA (reference sequence). With 1 base clipped from V and 4 bases from J, the junction kept 8 bases outside the gene matches. The CDR3 consists of 16 residues. Here the CDR3 reads CSARAPGTSIYNEQFF. CDR3 coding DNA: TGCAGTGCTAGAGCTCCGGGGACTAGCATATACAATGAGCAGTTCTTC.

This clonotype was seen only a few times. The chain carries TRBV29-1 and TRBJ1-1, with no clear D. Germline CDR1 is SQVTM and CDR2 is ANQGSEA. V lost 1 base and J lost 0, with 3 bases in between. This CDR3 region has 12 residues. CDR3 protein: CSVEGLNTEAFF. CDR3 bases: TGCAGCGTTGAAGGCCTGAACACTGAAGCTTTCTTT.

This clonotype appeared a few times. The chain has TRBV7-9 and TRBJ2-1; D may be TRBD1 or TRBD2 (5 bases each). The ends were cut back, 1 base at V and 8 bases at J, with 6 bases in the middle. The CDR3 spans 12 residues. Per the germline V gene, CDR1 is SEHNR and CDR2 is FQNEAQ (reference sequence). CDR3 sequence: CASSLGGYEQFF. DNA for the CDR3: TGTGCCAGCAGCTTAGGGGGGTATGAGCAGTTCTTC.

The rearrangement links TRBV7-6 to TRBJ2-3, with 7 bases that match TRBD2. CDR3 size: 14 residues. CDR1 is SGHVS and CDR2 is FNYEAQ in the germline V gene. Unmatched junction bases numbered 6, after V lost 8 bases and J lost 1 base. The CDR3, as DNA: TGTGCCAGCGCCCTGGCGGGGGGCACAGATACGCAGTATTTT. Translated: CASALAGGTDTQYF.

The chain links TRBV6-1 to TRBJ2-5; 11 positions match TRBD2. This CDR3 comprises 15 residues. The germline V gene has CDR1 MNHNS and CDR2 SASEGT. Germline trimming cut 6 bases from V and 3 bases from J; bases unmatched to any gene: 6. CDR3 residues: CASREGLAVKETQYF. CDR3 DNA: TGTGCCAGCAGAGAGGGACTAGCGGTAAAAGAGACCCAGTACTTC.